These 13 T cell receptor beta chains originate from one sample sequenced in a study of blood T cell repertoires in COVID-19. Method: immunoSEQ multiplex PCR; TCRdb's copy keeps in-frame clones and lacks some. In the table there are 55,000 to 80,000 clones, roughly 89% of which are singletons. Source material: peripheral blood. The source of these receptors is a man older than 75 with acute or convalescent COVID-19.

The chain links TRBV3-1 (or the pseudogene TRBV3-2) to TRBJ2-2, with 9 bases fitting TRBD1. The CDR3 covers 17 residues. The germline gives CDR1 LGHDT, CDR2 YNNKEL (reference sequence). Germline trimming cut 4 bases from V and 3 bases from J; bases unmatched to any gene: 9. The DNA of the CDR3 is TGTGCCAGCAGCCGCCTCTCAGGGACAGGGTACACCGGGGAGCTGTTTTTT. Amino acid sequence: CASSRLSGTGYTGELFF.

The chain has TRBV6-1 and TRBJ1-1, with TRBD1 matching 10 bases. The CDR3 spans 16 residues. Germline V lookup: CDR1 MNHNS, CDR2 SASEGT. J lost 5 bases, V lost 0 bases, and 6 bases had no gene match. The CDR3 protein is CASSEAGTGVGTEAFF. The CDR3 coding sequence is TGTGCCAGCAGTGAAGCCGGGACAGGGGTGGGGACTGAAGCTTTCTTT.

The chain uses TRBV5-1 and TRBJ2-5; 11 bases are shared with TRBD2. The germline V gene has CDR1 SGHRS and CDR2 YFSETQ. This CDR3 contains 16 residues. J gave up 4 bases and V 0 bases, and 5 bases lay outside the gene matches. This chain's CDR3 is CASSLALAGGGETQYF. As DNA, the CDR3 is TGCGCCAGCAGCTTGGCCCTAGCGGGAGGTGGAGAGACCCAGTACTTC.

This clone was detected once. The chain has TRBV4-2 and TRBJ2-3; 15 positions agree with TRBD2. Looked up from germline, CDR1 is LGHNA and CDR2 is YNFKEQ. The CDR3 loop spans 16 amino acids. J lost 5 bases, V lost 4 bases, and 4 bases had no gene match. The CDR3 region is CASSLRTSGGGDTQYF. The CDR3 DNA reads as TGTGCCAGCAGCCTAAGGACTAGCGGGGGGGGAGATACGCAGTATTTT.

In this sample, this clone turned up once. The chain carries TRBV29-1 and TRBJ1-2, with D hard to call. This CDR3 spans 13 amino acids. Trimming pared 6 bases from V and 0 bases from J, leaving 11 bases between. The V gene's germline CDR1 is SQVTM and CDR2 ANQGSEA. The CDR3 loop reads CSVHRGSNYGYTF. The CDR3 DNA reads TGCAGCGTCCATAGAGGATCTAACTATGGCTACACCTTC.

The chain carries TRBV2 and TRBJ2-1, with 7 bases that match TRBD2. CDR3 length equals 15 residues. CDR1 SNHLY and CDR2 FYNNEI come from the germline V gene. The trim removed 6 bases at V and 4 bases at J, leaving 9 bases unmatched. CDR3 nucleotides: TGTGCCAGCAGCAGCTCCCGCGGGGGTTACAATGAGCAGTTCTTC. Translation gives CASSSSRGGYNEQFF.

This clone was recorded a few times. The chain uses TRBV19 and TRBJ1-1; TRBD1 is a possible D gene (6 bases). This CDR3 contains 14 residues. Trimming pared 10 bases from V and 1 base from J, leaving 16 bases between. From germline, CDR1 is LNHDA and CDR2 SQIVND (reference sequence). The CDR3 DNA reads as TGTGCCACCGGGTGGCGGGGGGCGAACACTGAAGCTTTCTTT. It specifies CATGWRGANTEAFF.

This chain uses TRBV6-1 with TRBJ2-1; possible D gene TRBD1, 6 bases. This CDR3 region has 15 residues. Trimming left V 2 bases short and J 2 bases short, with 10 bases between. Germline V gives CDR1 MNHNS, CDR2 SASEGT. The DNA for the CDR3 is TGTGCCAGCAGTGAATGGCCAGGGGCCTACAATGAGCAGTTCTTC. It specifies CASSEWPGAYNEQFF.

The chain combines TRBV6-5 with TRBJ1-2, with 8 bases lining up with TRBD1. Trimming cost V 3 bases and J 6 bases; bases outside gene matches: 3. CDR1 is MNHEY, CDR2 SVGAGI, per germline. The CDR3 contains 13 residues. CDR3 DNA: TGTGCCAGCAGTTATAACAGGGGGGATGGCTACACCTTC. It is translated as CASSYNRGDGYTF.

In its sample, this clone was seen once. The chain is built from TRBV9 and TRBJ2-7; 9 bases are a match to TRBD2. Germline trimming cut 2 bases from V and 7 bases from J; bases unmatched to any gene: 13. The CDR3 sequence is 16 residues long. Germline V CDR1 and CDR2: SGDLS, YYNGEE. The CDR3 loop is CASSVGAGGPSGEQYF. The CDR3, as DNA: TGTGCCAGCAGCGTTGGAGCGGGAGGCCCCAGTGGGGAGCAGTACTTC.

The chain is built from TRBV5-1 and TRBJ2-3, with unresolved D. V was cut by 2 bases and J by 6 bases, with 13 bases left in between. This CDR3 is 14 amino acids long. The germline CDR1 and CDR2 sequences are SGHRS and YFSETQ. This chain's CDR3 is CASSLLPASDTQYF. DNA for the CDR3: TGCGCCAGCAGCTTACTACCCGCTTCGGATACGCAGTATTTT.

The V call is TRBV5-5, the J call TRBJ1-1; D remains unclear. The CDR3 contains 13 residues. The V and J ends lost 6 bases and 8 bases respectively, with 17 bases between them. Germline CDR1 and CDR2: SGHKS and YYEKEE (reference sequence). Here the CDR3 DNA reads TGTGCCAGCACCTCTGACGGCCGGGTAGAAGCTTTCTTT. Translation gives CASTSDGRVEAFF.

V gene TRBV11-2 combines with J gene TRBJ2-2; TRBD2 matches 7 bases. This CDR3 is 16 amino acids long. The trim removed 5 bases at V and 4 bases at J, leaving 10 bases unmatched. Germline CDR1 and CDR2: SGHAT and FQNNGV. CDR3: CASSRSRGRGTGELFF. CDR3 DNA: TGTGCCAGCAGCCGCAGCCGGGGGAGGGGCACCGGGGAGCTGTTTTTT.